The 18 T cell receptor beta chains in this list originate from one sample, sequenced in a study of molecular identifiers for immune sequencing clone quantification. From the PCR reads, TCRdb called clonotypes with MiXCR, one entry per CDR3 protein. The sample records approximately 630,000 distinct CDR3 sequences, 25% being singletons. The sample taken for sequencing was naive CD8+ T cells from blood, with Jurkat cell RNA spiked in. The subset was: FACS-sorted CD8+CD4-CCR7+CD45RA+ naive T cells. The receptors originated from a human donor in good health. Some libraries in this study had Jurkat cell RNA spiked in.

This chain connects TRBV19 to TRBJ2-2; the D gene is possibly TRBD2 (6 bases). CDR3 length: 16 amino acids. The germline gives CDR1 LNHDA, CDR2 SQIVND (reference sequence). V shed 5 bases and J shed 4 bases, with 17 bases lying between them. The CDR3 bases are TGTGCCAGTAGTCTGCGACTAGGGAGTAGCACCGGGGAGCTGTTTTTT. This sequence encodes CASSLRLGSSTGELFF.

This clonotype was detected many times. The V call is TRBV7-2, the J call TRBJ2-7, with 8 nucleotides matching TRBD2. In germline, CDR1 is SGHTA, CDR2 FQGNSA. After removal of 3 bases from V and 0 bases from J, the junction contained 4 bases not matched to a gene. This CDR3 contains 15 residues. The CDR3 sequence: CASSFEAGVSYEQYF. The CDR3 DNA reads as TGTGCCAGCAGCTTCGAAGCGGGGGTCTCCTACGAGCAGTACTTC.

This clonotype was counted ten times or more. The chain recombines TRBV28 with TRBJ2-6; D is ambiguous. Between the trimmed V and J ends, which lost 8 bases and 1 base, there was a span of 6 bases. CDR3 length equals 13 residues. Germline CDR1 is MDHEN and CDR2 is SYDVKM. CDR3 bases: TGTGCCAGCTGCGAGTCTGGGGCCAACGTCCTGACTTTC. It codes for CASCESGANVLTF.

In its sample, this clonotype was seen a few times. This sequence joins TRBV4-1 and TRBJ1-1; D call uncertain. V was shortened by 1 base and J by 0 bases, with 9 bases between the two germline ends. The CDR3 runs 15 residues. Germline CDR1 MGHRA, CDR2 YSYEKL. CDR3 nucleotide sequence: TGCGCCAGCAGCCAAGGGCGAACGGTGAACACTGAAGCTTTCTTT. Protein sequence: CASSQGRTVNTEAFF.

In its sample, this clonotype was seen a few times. The CDR3, as DNA: TGTGCCAGCAGCTCCCCAGGGGGGTTGAATAGCAATCAGCCCCAGCATTTT. Translated: CASSSPGGLNSNQPQHF. J is TRBJ1-5 and V is TRBV7-2; 7 bases are shared with TRBD1. The trim removed 4 bases at V and 0 bases at J, leaving 9 bases unmatched. The germline CDR1 and CDR2 sequences are SGHTA and FQGNSA. The CDR3 is 17 amino acids.

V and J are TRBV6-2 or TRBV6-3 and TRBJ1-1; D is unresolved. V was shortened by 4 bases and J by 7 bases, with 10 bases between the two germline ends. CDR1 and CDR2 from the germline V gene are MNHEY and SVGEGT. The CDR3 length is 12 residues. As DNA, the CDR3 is TGTGCCAGCAGTTTCCCACCCGATGAAGCTTTCTTT. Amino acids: CASSFPPDEAFF.

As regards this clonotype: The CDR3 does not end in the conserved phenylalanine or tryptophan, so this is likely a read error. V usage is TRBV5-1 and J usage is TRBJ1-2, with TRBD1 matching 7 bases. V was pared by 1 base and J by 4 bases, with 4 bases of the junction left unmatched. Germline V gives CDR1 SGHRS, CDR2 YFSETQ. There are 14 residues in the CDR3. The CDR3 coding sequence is TGCGCCAGCAGCTTGTTACCAGGGGGCTATGGCTACACCTCC. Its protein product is CASSLLPGGYGYTS.

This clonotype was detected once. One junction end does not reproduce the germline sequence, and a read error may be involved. The CDR3 DNA follows: TGTGCCGGTAGTCGAGACGAGACCCAGTACTTC. Translation gives CAGSRDETQYF. This sequence joins TRBV19 and TRBJ2-5, with unresolved D. CDR3 length: 11 amino acids. Germline CDR1 and CDR2: LNHDA and SQIVND (reference sequence).

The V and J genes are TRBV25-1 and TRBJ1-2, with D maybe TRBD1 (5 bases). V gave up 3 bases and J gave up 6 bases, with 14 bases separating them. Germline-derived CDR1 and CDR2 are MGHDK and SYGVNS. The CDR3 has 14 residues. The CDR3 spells CASSEVGHTHGYTF. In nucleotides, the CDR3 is TGTGCCAGCAGTGAGGTAGGACATACCCATGGCTACACCTTC.

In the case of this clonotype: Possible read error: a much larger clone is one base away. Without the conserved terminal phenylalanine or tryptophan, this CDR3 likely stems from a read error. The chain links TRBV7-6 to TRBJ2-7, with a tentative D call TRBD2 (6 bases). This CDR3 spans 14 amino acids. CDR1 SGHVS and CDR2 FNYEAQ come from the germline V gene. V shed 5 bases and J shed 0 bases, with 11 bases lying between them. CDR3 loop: CASSRAGVSYEQYS. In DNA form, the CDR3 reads TGTGCCAGCAGCCGAGCGGGCGTCTCCTACGAGCAGTACTCC.

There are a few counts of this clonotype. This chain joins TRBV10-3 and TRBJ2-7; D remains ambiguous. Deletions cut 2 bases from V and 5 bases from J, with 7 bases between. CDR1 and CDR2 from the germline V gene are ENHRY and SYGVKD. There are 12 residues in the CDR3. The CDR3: CAISEGFNEQYF. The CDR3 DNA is TGTGCCATCAGTGAGGGGTTTAACGAGCAGTACTTC.

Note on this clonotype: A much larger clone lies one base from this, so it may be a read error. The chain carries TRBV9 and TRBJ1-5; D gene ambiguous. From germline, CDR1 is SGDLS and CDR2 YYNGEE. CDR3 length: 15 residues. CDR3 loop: CASSQYDGSNQPRHF. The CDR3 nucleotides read TGTGCCAGCAGCCAATACGACGGAAGCAATCAGCCCCGGCATTTT.

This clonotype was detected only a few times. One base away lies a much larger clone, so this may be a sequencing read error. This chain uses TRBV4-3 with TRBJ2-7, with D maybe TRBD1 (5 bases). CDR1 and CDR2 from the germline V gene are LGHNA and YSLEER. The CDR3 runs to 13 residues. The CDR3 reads CASSRDSSYGQYF. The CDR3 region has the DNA TGCGCCAGCAGCCGAGACAGCTCCTACGGGCAGTACTTC.

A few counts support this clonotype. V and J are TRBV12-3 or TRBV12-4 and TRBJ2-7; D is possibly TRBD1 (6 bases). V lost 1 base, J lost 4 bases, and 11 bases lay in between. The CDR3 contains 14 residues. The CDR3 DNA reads TGTGCCAGCAGTTTAGGTAAAGGGGGATACGAGCAGTACTTC. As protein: CASSLGKGGYEQYF.

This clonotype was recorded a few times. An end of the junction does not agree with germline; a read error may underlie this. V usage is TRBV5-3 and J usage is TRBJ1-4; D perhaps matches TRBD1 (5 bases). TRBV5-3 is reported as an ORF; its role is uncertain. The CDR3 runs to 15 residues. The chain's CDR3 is CASSLRGWANEKLFF. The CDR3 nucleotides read TGTGCCAGCAGCTTAAGGGGATGGGCTAATGAAAAACTGTTTTTT.

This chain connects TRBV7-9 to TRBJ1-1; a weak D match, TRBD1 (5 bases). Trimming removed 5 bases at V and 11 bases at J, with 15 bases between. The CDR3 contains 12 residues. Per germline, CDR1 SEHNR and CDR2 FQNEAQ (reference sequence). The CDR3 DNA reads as TGTGCCAGCAGCCCCGGGGCCGGGGACGCTTTCTTT. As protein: CASSPGAGDAFF.

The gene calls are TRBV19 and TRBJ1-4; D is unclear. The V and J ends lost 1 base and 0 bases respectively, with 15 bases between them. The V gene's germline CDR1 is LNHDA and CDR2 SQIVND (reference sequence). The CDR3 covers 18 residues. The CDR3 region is CASSIVHMDPATNEKLFF. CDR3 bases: TGTGCCAGTAGTATAGTCCACATGGATCCTGCAACTAATGAAAAACTGTTTTTT.

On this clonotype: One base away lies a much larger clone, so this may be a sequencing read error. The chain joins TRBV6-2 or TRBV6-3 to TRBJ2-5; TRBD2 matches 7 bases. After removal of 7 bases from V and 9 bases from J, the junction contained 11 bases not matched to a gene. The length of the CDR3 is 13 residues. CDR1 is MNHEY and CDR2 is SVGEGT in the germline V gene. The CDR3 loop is CASKKGGEKPQYF. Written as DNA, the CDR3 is TGTGCCAGCAAGAAGGGAGGGGAGAAGCCCCAGTACTTC.